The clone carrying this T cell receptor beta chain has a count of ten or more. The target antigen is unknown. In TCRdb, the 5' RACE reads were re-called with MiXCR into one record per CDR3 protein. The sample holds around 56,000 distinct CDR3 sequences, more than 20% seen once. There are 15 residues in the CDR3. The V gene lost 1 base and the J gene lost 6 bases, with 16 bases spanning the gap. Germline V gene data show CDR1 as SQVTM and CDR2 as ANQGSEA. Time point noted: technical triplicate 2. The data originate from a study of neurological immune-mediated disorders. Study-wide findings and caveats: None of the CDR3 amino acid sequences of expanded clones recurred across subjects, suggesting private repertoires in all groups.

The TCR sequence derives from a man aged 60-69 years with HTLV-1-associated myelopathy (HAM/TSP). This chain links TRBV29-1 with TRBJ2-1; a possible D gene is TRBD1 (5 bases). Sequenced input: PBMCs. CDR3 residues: CSVEVQGKLSNEQFF. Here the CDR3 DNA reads TGCAGCGTTGAAGTTCAGGGCAAACTGAGCAATGAGCAGTTCTTC.